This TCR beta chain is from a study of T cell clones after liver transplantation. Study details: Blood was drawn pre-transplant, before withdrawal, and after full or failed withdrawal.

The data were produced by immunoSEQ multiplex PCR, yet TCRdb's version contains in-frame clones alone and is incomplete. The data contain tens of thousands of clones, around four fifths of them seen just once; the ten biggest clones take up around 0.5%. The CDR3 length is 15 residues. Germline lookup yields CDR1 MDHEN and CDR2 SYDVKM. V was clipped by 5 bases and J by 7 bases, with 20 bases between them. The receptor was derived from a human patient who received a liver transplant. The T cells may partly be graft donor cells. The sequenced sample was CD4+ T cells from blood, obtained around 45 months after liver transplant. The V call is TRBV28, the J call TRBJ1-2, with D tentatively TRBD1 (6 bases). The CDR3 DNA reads TGTGCCAGCAGTCCGCTTGGGGGCGCGATAAGTGGCTACACCTTC. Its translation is CASSPLGGAISGYTF.